Detailed here is one TCR beta chain. What it recognizes is unknown. With 4 bases clipped from V and 15 bases from J, the junction kept 8 bases outside the gene matches. The CDR3 totals 12 residues. CDR1 is MNHEY and CDR2 is SMNVEV in the germline V gene (reference sequence). The data were obtained in a study of graft-versus-host responses after intestinal transplantation. At the level of the study: Transplants were multivisceral, liver-intestinal, or isolated intestinal.

Study-wide results and limits: GvH clones occurred in recipient marrow; some first appeared in ileum or blood.

Sequenced by immunoSEQ multiplex PCR; TCRdb stores in-frame clones only, minus some. The data show approximately 99,000 clones, less than 95% seen once. The starting material was unstimulated CD8+ T cells sorted from spleen or lymph node cells, obtained before transplant. The origin of this receptor is a human donor who was the organ donor for an intestinal transplant. The chain links TRBV27 to TRBJ2-1, with TRBD2 matching 8 bases. The CDR3 DNA follows: TGTGCCAGCAGTTACGGCGGGGGGATTTTGTTCTTC. This codes for CASSYGGGILFF.